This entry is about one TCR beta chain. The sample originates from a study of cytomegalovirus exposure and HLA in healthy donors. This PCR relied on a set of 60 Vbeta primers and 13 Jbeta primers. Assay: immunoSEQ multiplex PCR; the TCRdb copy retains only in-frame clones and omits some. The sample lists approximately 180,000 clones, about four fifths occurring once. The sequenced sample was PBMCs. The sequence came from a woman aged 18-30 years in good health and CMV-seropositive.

The CDR3 loop reads CASSFGTGGSLEAFF. The CDR3 DNA reads as TGTGCCAGCAGCTTCGGGACAGGGGGATCTCTTGAAGCTTTCTTT. The genes are TRBV7-2 and TRBJ1-1; TRBD1 matches 11 bases. This CDR3 has 15 amino acids. In germline, CDR1 is SGHTA, CDR2 FQGNSA. The V gene end was trimmed by 3 bases and the J gene end by 7 bases; junction bases not matched to a gene: 7.